This T cell receptor beta chain emerged from a study of radiotherapy plus CTLA-4 blockade in lung cancer. The overall study: Overall, 18% of patients showed an objective response, while approximately 30% attained disease control. Regarding the study as a whole: It was early blood T cell clone dynamics, with interferon-beta, that reportedly best predicted response. Some TCR clones had been derived from tumors. These clones expanded in peripheral blood after radiotherapy plus ipilimumab.

In the case of this clone: Its cognate antigen is unknown.

Receiving focal radiation plus CTLA-4 blockade with ipilimumab were patients who had chemo-refractory metastatic non-small-cell lung cancer. Data came from immunoSEQ multiplex PCR; TCRdb stores just in-frame clones and leaves some out. The sample gives about 36,000 clones, over 55% of which show up once; 11% is in the top ten. Germline lookup yields CDR1 WNHNN and CDR2 SYGVQD (reference sequence). The V end lost 1 base, the J end lost 6 bases, and 16 bases lay between the germline ends. The CDR3 runs to 15 residues. V is TRBV10-1 and J is TRBJ2-7, with D perhaps matching TRBD1 (5 bases). Here the sequenced sample was peripheral blood, taken from a patient treated with radiotherapy plus ipilimumab. The TCR was taken from a human donor with non-small cell lung cancer who had stable disease on radiotherapy plus ipilimumab. For the CDR3, the DNA is TGCGCCAGCAGTGAGTATCAGGGTTCGGTAGGCGAGCAGTACTTC. Protein sequence: CASSEYQGSVGEQYF.